Below, one T cell receptor (beta chain) is given with its context. In germline, CDR1 is SGHTA, CDR2 FQGNSA. Trimming pared 3 bases from V and 2 bases from J, leaving 10 bases between. There are 14 residues in the CDR3. Treatment defined: around 19 received Ad26.COV2.S at low or high dose, single or two shots; several received placebo; per-sample allocation not given. Material that was analyzed had been drawn on day 63 after the first vaccine or placebo injection. This specimen comes from a study of Ad26.COV2.S vaccination and SARS-CoV-2 variants. Libraries were prepared by immunoSEQ multiplex PCR; TCRdb keeps only in-frame clonotypes and omits some of them. The sample has 380,000 or so clones, less than 90% seen once.

The chain links TRBV7-2 to TRBJ1-1, with D maybe TRBD1 (5 bases). Sequenced here: peripheral blood, sampled in a trial of Ad26.COV2.S vaccine versus placebo. The clonotype comes from a person aged 18 to 65 who received the Ad26.COV2.S COVID-19 vaccine or a placebo. The CDR3 protein is CASSFLDINTEAFF. CDR3 DNA: TGTGCCAGCAGCTTCCTGGACATAAACACTGAAGCTTTCTTT.